This is a list of T cell receptor beta chains from one sample in a study of blood T cells in healthy people across ages. One entry per CDR3 protein, called by TCRdb with MiXCR from the 5' RACE reads. This repertoire shows around 790,000 distinct CDR3 sequences, approximately 48% found once; its top ten account for roughly 19%. Material for sequencing was blood. These receptors originate from a man in his 60s in good health. The CDR3 runs from the conserved cysteine through the conserved F or W. A D gene is named only where the DNA matches it firmly. Clone size appears in some rows only: once, few, many, or a class for an expanded clone.

many,TRBJ2-5,TRBV29-1,TRBD1,TGCAGCGTTCTCCCGAGGGGGACAGCGTCTAGGGCCCAGTACTTC,CSVLPRGTASRAQYF
few,TRBJ2-7,TRBV7-2,TRBD1,TGTGCCAGCAGTCGGACAGGGCCAGGTTTCTACGAGCAGTACTTC,CASSRTGPGFYEQYF
.,TRBJ2-3,TRBV24-1,.,TGTGTCACCAGTGATTACACAGATACGCAGTATTTT,CVTSDYTDTQYF
.,TRBJ2-1,TRBV7-3,.,TGTGCCAGCAGCTTAGGCCCGGGGAGCGATGAGCAGTTCTTC,CASSLGPGSDEQFF
few,TRBJ2-4,TRBV6-2/TRBV6-3,TRBD1,TGTGCCAGCAGTTACGAGAGGGGGCTGGCAAACATTCAGTACTTC,CASSYERGLANIQYF
.,TRBJ2-1,TRBV14,TRBD1,TGTGCCAGCAGCCAAGGCGGGACAGGGGGCCGTGAGCAGTTCTTC,CASSQGGTGGREQFF
.,TRBJ2-2,TRBV7-9,TRBD1,TGTGCCAGCAGCTCCGGACAGGGTATCGCCGGGGAGCTGTTTTTT,CASSSGQGIAGELFF
few,TRBJ2-1,TRBV5-1,TRBD2,TGCGCCAGCAGCTTGGGAACTAGCGGGGGGCCCGAGCAGTTCTTC,CASSLGTSGGPEQFF
.,TRBJ1-6,TRBV20-1,.,TGCAGTGCTCCTACCGCGGGGAATAATTCACCCCTCCACTTT,CSAPTAGNNSPLHF
.,TRBJ2-7,TRBV7-2,.,TGTGCCAGCAGGGAGGGTAACTGGGGCGAGCAGTACTTC,CASREGNWGEQYF
few,TRBJ1-4,TRBV29-1,TRBD1,TGCAGCGTTGAGACAGGGTCCAGAGTGTTTTTT,CSVETGSRVFF
.,TRBJ2-1,TRBV3-1,.,TGTGCCAGCGGCCAAGGAGAAACGAGCGGCGGAGAGACCCAGTTCTTC,CASGQGETSGGETQFF
.,TRBJ1-1,TRBV15,.,TGTGCCACCAGCAGAGTACGGGGTGCTGGTGAAGCTTTCTTT,CATSRVRGAGEAFF
.,TRBJ2-1,TRBV7-2,.,TGTGCCAGCAGCTTATTAGTGTCCCCTTACAATGAGCAGTTCTTC,CASSLLVSPYNEQFF
.,TRBJ1-1,TRBV7-4,.,TGTGCCAGCAGCTTATTGGGGGGCATAACTGAAGCTTTCTTT,CASSLLGGITEAFF
.,TRBJ2-4,TRBV5-1,TRBD2,TGCGCCAGCAGCTTGGAGGTTAGCGGGGGTAGGGATGAGCAGTACTTC,CASSLEVSGGRDEQYF
few,TRBJ2-5,TRBV20-1,TRBD2,TGCAGTGCTAGAGGGGGACTAGCGGGGGCCGGAGAGACCCAGTACTTC,CSARGGLAGAGETQYF
.,TRBJ2-7,TRBV12-3/TRBV12-4,.,TGTGCCAGCAGTTCGGGGCGGGACCTCTACGAGCAGTACTTC,CASSSGRDLYEQYF
.,TRBJ2-1,TRBV7-6,TRBD2,TGTGCCAGCAGCCGTAGACCGGGACTAGCGGGGGGGCAGGATGAGCAGTTCTTC,CASSRRPGLAGGQDEQFF
once,TRBJ1-1,TRBV28,.,TGTGCCAGCAGTTTCTACAGGGTTATGAACACTGAAGCTTTCTTT,CASSFYRVMNTEAFF
.,TRBJ2-5,TRBV7-2,.,TGTGCCAGCAGCTTCGCAGGGACGGGCGAGACCCAGTACTTC,CASSFAGTGETQYF
.,TRBJ2-3,TRBV6-1,.,TGTGCCAGCAGTGAAGCAGGAGGAAGAAGCGAAACGCAGAATTTT,CASSEAGGRSETQNF
.,TRBJ2-5,TRBV18,TRBD2,TGTGCCAGCTCACGACGAGCGGGGAACCAAGAGACCCAGTACTTC,CASSRRAGNQETQYF
.,TRBJ1-1,TRBV5-1,.,TGCGCCAGCAGCTTGCAACGCGGGGGAGAAGGGAACACTGAAGCTTTCTTT,CASSLQRGGEGNTEAFF
.,TRBJ2-2,TRBV3-1,TRBD1,TGTGCCAGCAGTCAGTTGACAGGGGCGGCCGGGGAGCTGTTTTTT,CASSQLTGAAGELFF
once,TRBJ2-7,TRBV3-1,.,TGTGCCAGCAGCCAAGAAGGCGGCCCCCACTACGAGCAGTACTTC,CASSQEGGPHYEQYF
.,TRBJ1-4,TRBV20-1,TRBD1,TGCAGTGTCCGGAGACAGGGAGAAAAACTGTTTTTT,CSVRRQGEKLFF
few,TRBJ2-7,TRBV9,.,TGTGCCAGCAGCGTTAGACAGGCCTCCTACGAGCAGTACTTC,CASSVRQASYEQYF
.,TRBJ1-4,TRBV4-3,TRBD1,TGCGCCAGCAGTTCACCGGGACAGAAGCCTAATGAAAAACTGTTTTTT,CASSSPGQKPNEKLFF
.,TRBJ2-5,TRBV5-1,.,TGCGCCAGCAGCTCCGACGGGCGTTCGGGGGCCATACAAGAGACCCAGTACTTC,CASSSDGRSGAIQETQYF
.,TRBJ1-2,TRBV27,.,TGTGCCAGCAGTTTCGGTCAGCACTATGGCTACACCTTC,CASSFGQHYGYTF
once,TRBJ2-7,TRBV13,.,TGTGCCAGCAGCTTATACGGTCCCCTGAACTCCTACGAGCAGTACTTC,CASSLYGPLNSYEQYF
.,TRBJ1-6,TRBV6-6,TRBD1,TGTGCCAGCAGTTACCGGGGACAGGGGAGATCGAATTCACCCCTCCACTTT,CASSYRGQGRSNSPLHF
.,TRBJ1-1,TRBV20-1,TRBD1,TGCAGTGCTACAACAGGGGGTTTGAACACTGAAGCTTTCTTT,CSATTGGLNTEAFF
.,TRBJ1-6,TRBV30,.,TGTGCCTGGACGGCAGGGTGGACCTATAATTCACCCCTCCACTTT,CAWTAGWTYNSPLHF
.,TRBJ2-1,TRBV12-3/TRBV12-4,.,TGTGCCAGCAGTTTAACTAGTCCTATGCGTAATGAGCAGTTCTTC,CASSLTSPMRNEQFF
few,TRBJ1-5,TRBV7-2,.,TGTGCCAGCAGCTTAGGCCGGTGGAGCAATCAGCCCCAGCATTTT,CASSLGRWSNQPQHF
.,TRBJ2-7,TRBV6-9,.,TGTGCCAGCAGCCGTGAGCAGTACTTC,CASSREQYF
.,TRBJ2-1,TRBV7-2,.,TGTGCCAGCAGTCACGTCGGGGGGCCAGGCAATGAGCAGTTCTTC,CASSHVGGPGNEQFF
few,TRBJ2-7,TRBV29-1,TRBD2,TGCAGCTGTTATGAGCGGGAAGGTGGCGAGCAGTACTTC,CSCYEREGGEQYF
.,TRBJ2-1,TRBV12-3/TRBV12-4,.,TGTGCCAGCCTCTCTCAGTACAATGAGCAGTTCTTC,CASLSQYNEQFF
.,TRBJ1-2,TRBV5-1,TRBD1,TGCGCCAGCAGCTACGCCCCGGGACAGGGGGAGCATGGCTACACCTTC,CASSYAPGQGEHGYTF
.,TRBJ1-2,TRBV14,.,TGTGCCAGCAGCCGATGGCAAGGACAGACAAACGGCTACACCTTC,CASSRWQGQTNGYTF
.,TRBJ1-4,TRBV4-1,TRBD1,TGCGCCAGCAGCCGAGATCGGACAGGGGGTGGATCGACTAATGAAAAACTGTTTTTT,CASSRDRTGGGSTNEKLFF
.,TRBJ1-1,TRBV6-5,.,TGTGCCACTGGGGGTGGGGGAAACACTGAAGCTTTCTTT,CATGGGGNTEAFF
.,TRBJ2-7,TRBV6-5,.,TGTGCCACCTCCCCAGGACCCTACGAGCAGTACTTC,CATSPGPYEQYF
.,TRBJ1-1,TRBV6-6,.,TGTGCCAGCAGATCCGACACTGAGGCTTTCTTT,CASRSDTEAFF
.,TRBJ1-2,TRBV28,TRBD1,TGTGCCAGCAGTCCGGAGACGACAGGGGGCGGGTTCAACTATGGCTACACCTTC,CASSPETTGGGFNYGYTF
few,TRBJ1-2,TRBV7-9,.,TGTGCCAGCAGCTCCGCAACCGGGACGGGAGGCTACACCTTC,CASSSATGTGGYTF
.,TRBJ2-1,TRBV29-1,.,TGCAGCTCTCGGGGAGGACCGAGCTCCTACAATGAGCAGTTCTTC,CSSRGGPSSYNEQFF
once,TRBJ2-7,TRBV6-2/TRBV6-3,TRBD1,TGTGCCAGCAGACCAACAGGGGGGATTAGCGAGCAGTACTTC,CASRPTGGISEQYF
.,TRBJ2-1,TRBV29-1,TRBD2,TGCAGCGTTGACATTGGGCGGGGGGCCTCCTACAATGAGCAGTTCTTC,CSVDIGRGASYNEQFF
.,TRBJ1-1,TRBV20-1,.,TGCAGTGCAATCAAGGATAGGAGCACTGAAGCTTTCTTT,CSAIKDRSTEAFF
.,TRBJ2-5,TRBV3-1,TRBD2,TGTGCCAGCAGCCAAGAAAGGGGACTATCCCAAGAGACCCAGTACTTC,CASSQERGLSQETQYF
few,TRBJ2-1,TRBV7-9,TRBD2,TGTGCCAGCGATTCTAGCGGGGGGCGCAATGAGCAGTTCTTC,CASDSSGGRNEQFF
.,TRBJ2-3,TRBV28,TRBD2,TGTGCCAGCAGTTTATTCGGACTAGCGGGGGTTTATACGCAGTATTTT,CASSLFGLAGVYTQYF
many,TRBJ2-7,TRBV18,.,TGTGCCAGCTCACCACAGACAGGTCCTTCCTACGAGCAGTACTTC,CASSPQTGPSYEQYF
.,TRBJ2-1,TRBV12-3/TRBV12-4,.,TGTGCCAGCATCGAACGGGGGTACAATGAGCAGTTCTTC,CASIERGYNEQFF
.,TRBJ2-2,TRBV11-2,.,TGTGCCAGCAGATCATCAGCGGTTCGCACCGGGGAGCTGTTTTTT,CASRSSAVRTGELFF
.,TRBJ2-7,TRBV7-2,.,TGTGCCAGCAGCTTAGCGCCGCGAGGGGAGCAGTACTTC,CASSLAPRGEQYF